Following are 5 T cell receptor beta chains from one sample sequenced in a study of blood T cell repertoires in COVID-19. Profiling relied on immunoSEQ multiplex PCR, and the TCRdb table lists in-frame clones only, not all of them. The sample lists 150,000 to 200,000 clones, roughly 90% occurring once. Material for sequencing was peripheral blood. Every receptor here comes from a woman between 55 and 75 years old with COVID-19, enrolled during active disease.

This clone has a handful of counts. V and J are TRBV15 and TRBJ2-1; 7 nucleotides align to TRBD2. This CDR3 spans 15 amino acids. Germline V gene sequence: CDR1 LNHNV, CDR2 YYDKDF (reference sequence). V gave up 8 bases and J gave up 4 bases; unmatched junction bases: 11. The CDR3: CATGTRGVGYNEQFF. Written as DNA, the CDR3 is TGTGCCACCGGAACACGGGGGGTTGGATACAATGAGCAGTTCTTC.

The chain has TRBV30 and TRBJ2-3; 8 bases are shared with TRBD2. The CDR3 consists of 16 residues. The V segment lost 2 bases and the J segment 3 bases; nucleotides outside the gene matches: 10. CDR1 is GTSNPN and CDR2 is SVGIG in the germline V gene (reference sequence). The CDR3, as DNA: TGTGCCTGGAGTCCCCTGAACGGGAGGGATACAGATACGCAGTATTTT. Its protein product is CAWSPLNGRDTDTQYF.

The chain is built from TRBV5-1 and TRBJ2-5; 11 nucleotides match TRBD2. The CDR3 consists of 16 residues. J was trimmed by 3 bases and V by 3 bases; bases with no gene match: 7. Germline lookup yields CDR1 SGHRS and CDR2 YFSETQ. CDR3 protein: CASSSLAGGPEETQYF. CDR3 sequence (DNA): TGCGCCAGCAGCTCATTAGCGGGAGGGCCGGAAGAGACCCAGTACTTC.

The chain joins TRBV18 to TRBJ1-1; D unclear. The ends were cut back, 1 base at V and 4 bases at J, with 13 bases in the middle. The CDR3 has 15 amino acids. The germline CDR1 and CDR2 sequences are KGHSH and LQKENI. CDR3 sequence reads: CASSPLILSGTEAFF. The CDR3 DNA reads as TGTGCCAGCTCACCACTAATACTAAGTGGCACTGAAGCTTTCTTT.

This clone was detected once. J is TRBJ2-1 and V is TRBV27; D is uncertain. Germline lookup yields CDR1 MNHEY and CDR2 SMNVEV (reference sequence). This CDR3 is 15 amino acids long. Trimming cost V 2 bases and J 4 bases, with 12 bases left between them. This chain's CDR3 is CASSLHANYYNEQFF. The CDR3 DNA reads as TGTGCCAGCAGTTTACACGCGAATTATTACAATGAGCAGTTCTTC.